The 11 T cell receptor beta chains listed next were all sequenced from one sample in a study of blood T cell repertoires in COVID-19. Clones were sequenced by immunoSEQ multiplex PCR, and TCRdb holds only the in-frame ones, with some missing. The table has hundreds of thousands of clones, about 84% seen once. Sequenced: peripheral blood. These receptors came from a woman of 80 years or more with COVID-19, enrolled during active disease.

The chain is built from TRBV7-8 and TRBJ1-2; possible D gene TRBD1, 5 bases. In germline, CDR1 is SGHVS, CDR2 FQNEAQ. V was clipped by 0 bases and J by 5 bases, with 13 bases between them. The CDR3 runs to 15 residues. The CDR3 loop is CASSLAQGGRYGYTF. In DNA, the CDR3 is TGTGCCAGCAGCTTAGCCCAGGGAGGACGGTATGGCTACACCTTC.

This clone was counted a few times. J is TRBJ1-2 and V is TRBV29-1; TRBD1 matches at 10 bases. Germline V gene lookup returns CDR1 SQVTM and CDR2 ANQGSEA. This CDR3 contains 12 residues. With V trimmed by 7 bases and J by 6 bases, 5 bases remained unmatched. Here the CDR3 reads CSARDRGDGYTF. As DNA, the CDR3 is TGCAGCGCCCGGGACAGGGGTGATGGCTACACCTTC.

The CDR3 DNA follows: TGTGCCAGCAGAAGTGGGGGGGCCGGGGAGACCCAGTACTTC. Translating it yields CASRSGGAGETQYF. V and J are TRBV6-5 and TRBJ2-5, with a weak D call TRBD2 (7 bases). In germline, CDR1 is MNHEY, CDR2 SVGAGI. V shed 6 bases and J shed 5 bases, with 16 bases lying between them. The CDR3 contains 14 residues.

CDR3 region: CASSTGAGGSAETQYF. The CDR3 DNA is TGTGCCAGCAGCACAGGCGCGGGGGGATCAGCCGAGACCCAGTACTTC. J is TRBJ2-5 and V is TRBV7-2; 8 nucleotides align to TRBD2. V was clipped by 5 bases and J by 5 bases; unmatched bases: 13. Germline V gene data show CDR1 as SGHTA and CDR2 as FQGNSA. The CDR3 has 16 residues.

This clone came up a few times. The chain uses TRBV2 and TRBJ2-1; the match to TRBD2 covers 11 bases. Germline V gene lookup returns CDR1 SNHLY and CDR2 FYNNEI. V shed 6 bases and J 0 bases; nucleotides not matched to a gene: 7. The CDR3 loop spans 17 amino acids. For the CDR3, the DNA is TGTGCCAGCAGCCCCACTAGCGGGGGAAGCTCCTACAATGAGCAGTTCTTC. This gives the protein CASSPTSGGSSYNEQFF.

This clone came up once. The gene calls are TRBV28 and TRBJ1-4; D unresolved. CDR3 length: 15 amino acids. V was clipped by 6 bases and J by 1 base, with 12 bases between them. Germline values: CDR1 MDHEN, CDR2 SYDVKM. The CDR3 loop is CASSEPTLTNEKLFF. DNA for the CDR3: TGTGCCAGCAGCGAACCGACATTAACTAATGAAAAACTGTTTTTT.

V and J are TRBV14 and TRBJ2-1; D unclear. Per germline, CDR1 SGHDN and CDR2 FVKESK. This CDR3 comprises 14 residues. The V end lost 0 bases, the J end lost 6 bases, and 9 bases lay between the germline ends. The CDR3 sequence: CASSQDWRSNEQFF. The CDR3 DNA sequence: TGTGCCAGCAGCCAAGATTGGCGGAGCAATGAGCAGTTCTTC.

The chain couples TRBV20-1 to TRBJ1-1; D is uncertain. The CDR3 spans 11 residues. The germline V gene encodes CDR1 DFQATT and CDR2 SNEGSKA (reference sequence). CDR3 sequence (DNA): TGCGGGAGGGCGGTGGGCACTGAAGCTTTCTTT. This sequence encodes CGRAVGTEAFF.

The CDR3 nucleotides are TGTGCCAGTACCACCCTTGGAGGCCCCCAGGTGTTTTTT. Amino acids: CASTTLGGPQVFF. The chain carries TRBV19 and TRBJ1-4; D not resolved. CDR1 is LNHDA, CDR2 SQIVND, per germline (reference sequence). CDR3 length: 13 amino acids. The germline V and J ends were trimmed by 7 bases and 15 bases, with 21 bases remaining between them.

V is TRBV12-5 and J is TRBJ1-2; no clear D. Germline V lookup: CDR1 LGHNT, CDR2 FRNRAP. The CDR3 is 12 residues long. Trimming removed 1 base from V and 10 bases from J, with 10 bases in between. CDR3 loop: CASGLETYSYTF. CDR3 nucleotides: TGTGCTAGTGGTTTGGAAACTTACTCCTACACCTTC. The complete variable domain, with remaining parts taken from reference TRBV12-5 and TRBJ1-2, reads DARVTQTPRHKVTEMGQEVTMRCQPILGHNTVFWYRQTMMQGLELLAYFRNRAPLDDSGMPKDRFSAEMPDATLATLKIQPSEPRDSAVYFCASGLETYSYTFGSGTRLTVV.

The genes are TRBV2 and TRBJ2-5; D may be TRBD2 (5 bases). V lost 8 bases and J 2 bases, leaving 15 bases between the germline ends. The CDR3 is 14 amino acids. Germline lookup yields CDR1 SNHLY and CDR2 FYNNEI. The CDR3 DNA sequence: TGTGCCAGCTCACGAGGAGGAGGACAAGAGACCCAGTACTTC. The encoded protein is CASSRGGGQETQYF.